A few counts support the clone carrying this T cell receptor beta chain. The sample belongs to a study of blood T cell repertoires in COVID-19. Germline V gene sequence: CDR1 SGHTA, CDR2 FQGNSA. The V and J ends lost 1 base and 10 bases, in that order; junction bases with no gene match: 9. The CDR3 length is 16 residues. Clones were read by immunoSEQ multiplex PCR, and TCRdb kept only the in-frame ones, dropping some. The data show 150,000 to 200,000 clones, 70% to 90% seen once. The rearrangement links TRBV7-2 to TRBJ1-6; the match to TRBD1 covers 8 bases. The receptor's source is a woman of 80 years or more in a cohort sampled during active or convalescent COVID-19. Input material: peripheral blood. This chain's CDR3 is CASSLGPDRGGSPLHF. The CDR3 nucleotides are TGTGCCAGCAGCTTAGGTCCTGACAGGGGAGGGTCACCCCTCCACTTT. The entire variable domain, with the rest obtained from reference TRBV7-2 and TRBJ1-6, is as follows: GAGVSQSPSNKVTEKGKDVELRCDPISGHTALYWYRQSLGQGLEFLIYFQGNSAPDKSGLPSDRFSAERTGGSVSTLTIQRTQQEDSAVYLCASSLGPDRGGSPLHFGNGTRLTVT.